This TCR beta chain was sequenced in a study of blood T cell repertoires in COVID-19. Study details: Acute and convalescent COVID-19 specimens originated in the United States, Italy and Spain.

Repertoires were generated with immunoSEQ multiplex PCR, while TCRdb's copy carries only in-frame clones and drops some. The data show 400,000 to 450,000 clones, with 85% to 90% seen just once and roughly 1.1% held by the top ten. The TCR sequence derives from a man aged 25-45 years who had recovered from COVID-19. The sample comprised PBMCs or T cells enriched from blood (not recorded which).

CDR3 nucleotides: TGCAGCGCTGGACAGTCGATTAACACTGAAGCTTTCTTT. The encoded protein is CSAGQSINTEAFF. The V gene is TRBV29-1, the J gene TRBJ1-1, with D perhaps matching TRBD1 (6 bases). The CDR3 is 13 amino acids. Deletions cut 7 bases from V and 2 bases from J, with 14 bases between. Germline CDR1 SQVTM, CDR2 ANQGSEA. The variable domain in full, with the rest retrieved from reference TRBV29-1 and TRBJ1-1, is SAVISQKPSRDICQRGTSLTIQCQVDSQVTMMFWYRQQPGQSLTLIATANQGSEATYESGFVIDKFPISRPNLTFSTLTVSNMSPEDSSIYLCSAGQSINTEAFFGQGTRLTVV.